What follows are 23 T cell receptor beta chains derived from one specimen sequenced in a study of blood T cell repertoires in COVID-19. TCRdb keeps only in-frame clones here, not all; method: immunoSEQ multiplex PCR. The sample records approximately 180,000 clones, roughly 85% being singletons. What was sequenced was peripheral blood. These receptors came from a human donor with active or convalescent COVID-19. The donor label of this sample is uncertain.

V and J are TRBV7-9 and TRBJ2-5; 9 bases match TRBD1. Trimming removed 4 bases from V and 2 bases from J; junction bases left unmatched: 8. Per germline, CDR1 SEHNR and CDR2 FQNEAQ (reference sequence). The CDR3 spans 16 residues. The DNA of the CDR3 is TGTGCCAGCAGCTCAGTAGACAGGGGGACACAAGAGACCCAGTACTTC. The encoded protein is CASSSVDRGTQETQYF. Full variable domain (missing parts from reference TRBV7-9 and TRBJ2-5): DTGVSQNPRHKITKRGQNVTFRCDPISEHNRLYWYRQTLGQGPEFLTYFQNEAQLEKSRLLSDRFSAERPKGSFSTLEIQRTEQGDSAMYLCASSSVDRGTQETQYFGPGTRLLVL.

The chain carries TRBV7-9 and TRBJ2-4; TRBD2 is a possible D gene (6 bases). The germline V gene has CDR1 SEHNR and CDR2 FQNEAQ (reference sequence). The length of the CDR3 is 15 residues. The V gene lost 5 bases and the J gene lost 12 bases, with 23 bases spanning the gap. In DNA, the CDR3 is TGTGCCAGCAGCCCTTTTGGGGGAGGATCGGACAATCAGTACTTC. It translates to CASSPFGGGSDNQYF.

The rearrangement joins TRBV24-1 to TRBJ2-1, with 7 bases that match TRBD2. The CDR3 sequence is 13 residues long. With 4 bases clipped from V and 8 bases from J, the junction kept 4 bases outside the gene matches. Germline V gene sequence: CDR1 KGHDR, CDR2 SFDVKD. CDR3 protein: CATSEASGDEQFF. Written as DNA, the CDR3 is TGTGCCACCAGTGAAGCTAGCGGCGATGAGCAGTTCTTC.

The J gene is TRBJ2-3, the V gene TRBV10-3; weak D call: TRBD1 (6 bases). CDR3 length: 12 residues. Germline values: CDR1 ENHRY, CDR2 SYGVKD. Trimming left V 9 bases short and J 4 bases short, with 11 bases between. CDR3 DNA: TGTGCCATTCAGGACAGCGCAGATACGCAGTATTTT. Translation: CAIQDSADTQYF.

The chain's CDR3 is CASSTLRGLRPYGYTF. The CDR3 bases are TGTGCCAGCAGTACCCTCAGGGGGCTTCGGCCCTATGGCTACACCTTC. The V and J genes are TRBV28 and TRBJ1-2, with 8 bases that match TRBD1. The junction had 12 bases not matched to a gene; V was cut back by 5 bases and J by 4 bases. The CDR3 length is 16 residues. Per germline, CDR1 MDHEN and CDR2 SYDVKM.

This chain links TRBV28 with TRBJ1-2; TRBD1 matches 7 bases. After removal of 5 bases from V and 3 bases from J, the junction contained 18 bases not matched to a gene. Germline V lookup: CDR1 MDHEN, CDR2 SYDVKM. The CDR3 extends over 18 amino acids. The CDR3 is CASSGGTDPTQVYYGYTF. The CDR3 nucleotides read TGTGCCAGCAGTGGGGGGACAGATCCCACACAAGTTTACTATGGCTACACCTTC.

The rearrangement uses TRBV3-1 (or the pseudogene TRBV3-2) and TRBJ1-4; D ambiguous. V was pared by 4 bases and J by 9 bases, with 18 bases between. The CDR3 consists of 15 residues. Germline CDR1 is LGHDT and CDR2 is YNNKEL (reference sequence). CDR3 residues: CASSLRSRERKKLFF. CDR3 DNA sequence: TGTGCCAGCAGCCTAAGGAGTCGGGAGAGGAAAAAACTGTTTTTT.

The rearrangement joins TRBV9 to TRBJ2-1, with unresolved D. Germline V gene data show CDR1 as SGDLS and CDR2 as YYNGEE. The CDR3 has 14 residues. Trimming cost V 4 bases and J 1 base, with 9 bases left between them. This chain's CDR3 is CASSPIGSYNEQFF. The DNA for the CDR3 is TGTGCCAGCAGCCCTATCGGGTCCTACAATGAGCAGTTCTTC. The full variable domain, in which reference TRBV9 and TRBJ2-1 provide the parts outside the CDR3, is DSGVTQTPKHLITATGQRVTLRCSPRSGDLSVYWYQQSLDQGLQFLIQYYNGEERAKGNILERFSAQQFPDLHSELNLSSLELGDSALYFCASSPIGSYNEQFFGPGTRLTVL.

This clone has just a few counts. The rearrangement joins TRBV10-3 to TRBJ1-2; weak D call: TRBD1 (5 bases). Germline CDR1 and CDR2: ENHRY and SYGVKD. The CDR3 runs 13 residues. V lost 10 bases, J lost 0 bases, and 12 bases lay in between. Here the CDR3 reads CASGDGPNYGYTF. CDR3 in DNA: TGTGCCAGCGGGGACGGCCCTAACTATGGCTACACCTTC.

DNA for the CDR3: TGTGCCACCAGTGACTCGACTAGCGGGTACTACAATGAGCAGTTCTTC. Translated: CATSDSTSGYYNEQFF. This sequence joins TRBV24-1 and TRBJ2-1; 10 bases match TRBD2. The V gene end was trimmed by 4 bases and the J gene end by 3 bases; junction bases not matched to a gene: 5. Germline V lookup: CDR1 KGHDR, CDR2 SFDVKD. This CDR3 has 16 amino acids.

V usage is TRBV18 and J usage is TRBJ2-7, with a possible D match to TRBD1 (5 bases). CDR1 and CDR2 from the germline V gene are KGHSH and LQKENI. The length of the CDR3 is 13 residues. V was clipped by 8 bases and J by 0 bases, with 11 bases between them. CDR3 nucleotide sequence: TGTGCCAGCGGGGCTCTTAGCTCCTACGAGCAGTACTTC. Protein sequence: CASGALSSYEQYF.

In its sample, this clone was seen a few times. J is TRBJ2-5 and V is TRBV5-1; 12 bases agree with TRBD1. V lost 4 bases to trimming and J lost 4 bases; unmatched junction nucleotides: 2. The CDR3 spans 14 residues. Germline V CDR1 and CDR2: SGHRS, YFSETQ. This CDR3 reads CASSGGQGAETQYF. In DNA, the CDR3 is TGCGCCAGCAGCGGGGGACAGGGGGCAGAGACCCAGTACTTC.

V gene TRBV5-1 combines with J gene TRBJ2-1, with 8 bases identical to TRBD2. V was pared by 4 bases and J by 8 bases, with 5 bases of the junction left unmatched. Germline V gene sequence: CDR1 SGHRS, CDR2 YFSETQ. The CDR3 is made up of 13 amino acids. The CDR3 bases are TGCGCCAGCAGCCTGACTAGCGAAGATGAGCAGTTCTTC. Encoded protein: CASSLTSEDEQFF.

CDR3 bases: TGTGCCAGCAGCCCCACCAAGGGGAGGGGGGGGTTCACCGGGGAGCTGTTTTTT. Amino acid sequence: CASSPTKGRGGFTGELFF. The chain combines TRBV5-4 with TRBJ2-2; D might be TRBD2 (7 bases). Germline assignment: CDR1 SGHNT and CDR2 YYREEE (reference sequence). The CDR3 runs to 18 residues. V lost 4 bases, J lost 4 bases, and 23 bases lay in between.

V is TRBV21-1 and J is TRBJ2-5; the table's D call TRBD2 went unverified against the DNA. TRBV21-1 is classified as a pseudogene. The CDR3 sequence is 17 residues long. This CDR3 reads CASSLGLAGGSQETQYF. The CDR3 DNA is TGTGCCAGCAGCCTCGGACTAGCGGGAGGAAGTCAAGAGACCCAGTACTTC.

V and J are TRBV19 and TRBJ2-5, with 7 bases lining up with TRBD1. Germline loops: CDR1 LNHDA, CDR2 SQIVND (reference sequence). V shed 8 bases, J shed 2 bases, and the junction held 2 bases outside the gene matches. The CDR3 runs 12 residues. This CDR3 reads CASSTGQETQYF. The CDR3 DNA sequence: TGTGCCAGTTCGACAGGGCAAGAGACCCAGTACTTC. The full variable domain, with the rest looked up from reference TRBV19 and TRBJ2-5, is DGGITQSPKYLFRKEGQNVTLSCEQNLNHDAMYWYRQDPGQGLRLIYYSQIVNDFQKGDIAEGYSVSREKKESFPLTVTSAQKNPTAFYLCASSTGQETQYFGPGTRLLVL.

This clone appeared a single time. This chain uses TRBV11-2 with TRBJ2-7; D is possibly TRBD1 (6 bases). V lost 5 bases and J 3 bases, leaving 17 bases between the germline ends. This CDR3 is 15 amino acids long. CDR1 is SGHAT and CDR2 is FQNNGV in the germline V gene. CDR3 bases: TGTGCCAGCAGCACCACTTTTGGGGGCGGCTACGAGCAGTACTTC. Encoded protein: CASSTTFGGGYEQYF.

The chain combines TRBV7-9 with TRBJ1-1, with D tentatively TRBD1 (5 bases). This CDR3 contains 17 residues. Trimming cost V 2 bases and J 1 base, with 17 bases left between them. Germline-derived CDR1 and CDR2 are SEHNR and FQNEAQ (reference sequence). The CDR3 reads CASSLWGGTGENTEAFF. In DNA form, the CDR3 reads TGTGCCAGCAGCTTATGGGGGGGAACAGGCGAGAACACTGAAGCTTTCTTT.

The V call is TRBV28, the J call TRBJ2-7; no firm D call. The CDR3 is 16 residues long. V gave up 2 bases and J gave up 0 bases, with 14 bases separating them. Germline assignment: CDR1 MDHEN and CDR2 SYDVKM. The CDR3, as DNA: TGTGCCAGCAGTTTACCGGATCAGGTTAGCTCCTACGAGCAGTACTTC. Its protein is CASSLPDQVSSYEQYF.

The CDR3 spells CASSFRPDEKLFF. The CDR3 DNA is TGTGCCAGCAGCTTCCGTCCGGATGAAAAACTGTTTTTT. This chain uses TRBV7-6 with TRBJ1-4; no clear D gene. The CDR3 sequence is 13 residues long. In germline, CDR1 is SGHVS, CDR2 FNYEAQ. The V end was cut by 3 bases, the J end by 6 bases, with 8 bases between.

The chain links TRBV5-1 to TRBJ2-7; a possible D gene is TRBD2 (6 bases). This CDR3 contains 14 residues. V dropped 5 bases and J dropped 2 bases, with 14 bases sitting between them. Germline-derived CDR1 and CDR2 are SGHRS and YFSETQ. The CDR3 DNA follows: TGCGCCAGCAGTGCGCCCGGAGGGACCTACGAGCAGTACTTC. Protein product: CASSAPGGTYEQYF.

This CDR3 reads CASSSSLPGLAGVTQYF. The CDR3 DNA reads TGTGCCAGCAGCTCCTCCCTCCCTGGACTAGCGGGAGTTACGCAGTATTTT. The chain uses TRBV7-3 and TRBJ2-3; 13 bases match TRBD2. The CDR3 extends over 17 amino acids. J lost 8 bases, V lost 4 bases, and 12 bases had no gene match. The germline V gene has CDR1 SGHTA and CDR2 FQGTGA.

This clone was found a few times. The gene calls are TRBV2 and TRBJ2-7, with 7 bases matching TRBD1. The CDR3 is 12 residues long. J lost 6 bases, V lost 8 bases, and 7 bases had no gene match. Germline CDR1 is SNHLY and CDR2 is FYNNEI. The CDR3 DNA reads TGTGCCAGCCAGGGGGATCTACGCGAGCAGTACTTC. Its translation: CASQGDLREQYF.